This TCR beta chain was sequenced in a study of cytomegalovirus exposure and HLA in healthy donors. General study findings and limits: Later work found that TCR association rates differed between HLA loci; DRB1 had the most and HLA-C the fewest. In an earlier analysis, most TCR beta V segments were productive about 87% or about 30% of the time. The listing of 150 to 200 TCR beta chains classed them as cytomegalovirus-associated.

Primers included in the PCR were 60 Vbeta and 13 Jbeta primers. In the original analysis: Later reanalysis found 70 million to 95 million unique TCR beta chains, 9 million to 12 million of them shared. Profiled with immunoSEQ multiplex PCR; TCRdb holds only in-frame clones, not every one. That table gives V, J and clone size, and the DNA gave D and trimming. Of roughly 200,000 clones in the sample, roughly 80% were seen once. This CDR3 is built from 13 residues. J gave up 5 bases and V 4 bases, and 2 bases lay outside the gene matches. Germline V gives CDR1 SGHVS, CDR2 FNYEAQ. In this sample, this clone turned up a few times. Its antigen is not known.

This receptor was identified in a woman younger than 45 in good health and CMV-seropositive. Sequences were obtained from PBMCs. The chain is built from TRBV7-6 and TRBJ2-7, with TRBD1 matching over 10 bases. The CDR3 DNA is TGTGCCAGCAGCTGGACAGGGGGTAACGAGCAGTACTTC. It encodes CASSWTGGNEQYF. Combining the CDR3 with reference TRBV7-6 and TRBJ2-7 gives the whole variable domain GAGVSQSPRYKVTKRGQDVALRCDPISGHVSLYWYRQALGQGPEFLTYFNYEAQQDKSGLPNDRFSAERPEGSISTLTIQRTEQRDSAMYRCASSWTGGNEQYFGPGTRLTVT.